Below, 22 T cell receptor beta chains from the same sample are listed, as sequenced in a study of T-cell reconstitution after alpha-beta-depleted transplantation in children. TCRbeta library construction was performed incorporating unique molecular identifiers. TCRdb fed the PCR reads into MiXCR, producing one record per CDR3 protein. Counted here are a few hundred thousand distinct CDR3 sequences, approximately 20% occurring once; the ten biggest clones make up 3.5% to 4%. The sequenced sample was PBMCs from the stem cell graft donor, obtained from the stem cell graft. These TCRs come from a human donor who donated a stem cell graft to a child with acute myeloid leukemia.

This clonotype was detected a few times. The chain uses TRBV15 and TRBJ2-3; D is undetermined. Per germline, CDR1 LNHNV and CDR2 YYDKDF (reference sequence). The CDR3 loop spans 16 amino acids. The germline V and J ends were trimmed by 5 bases and 5 bases, with 20 bases remaining between them. CDR3 residues: CATSARHGERGDTQYF. For the CDR3, the DNA is TGTGCCACCAGCGCACGACATGGGGAACGCGGAGATACGCAGTATTTT.

The V and J genes are TRBV4-1 and TRBJ2-3; 10 bases align to TRBD1. After removal of 7 bases from V and 7 bases from J, the junction contained 11 bases not matched to a gene. This CDR3 is 15 amino acids long. Germline V lookup: CDR1 MGHRA, CDR2 YSYEKL. The CDR3 sequence: CASNPTGTGVNTQYF. The CDR3 DNA reads as TGCGCCAGCAACCCTACCGGGACAGGGGTCAATACGCAGTATTTT.

The rearrangement links TRBV25-1 to TRBJ2-7, with no clear D. Trimming shortened V by 6 bases and J by 5 bases, and 11 bases separated the two germline ends. CDR1 and CDR2 from the germline V gene are MGHDK and SYGVNS. The CDR3 has 12 amino acids. The CDR3 here is CASRSVGDEQYF. DNA of the CDR3: TGTGCCAGCAGGTCCGTAGGCGACGAGCAGTACTTC.

The rearrangement joins TRBV11-1 to TRBJ2-1, with D possibly called TRBD1 or TRBD2 (6 bases each). Looked up from germline, CDR1 is SGHAT and CDR2 is FQDESV (reference sequence). Trimming pared 9 bases from V and 9 bases from J, leaving 33 bases between. The CDR3 has 18 amino acids. In DNA form, the CDR3 reads TGTGCCAGTGCTAGGGGGGACCTACAAGGAACTCCAACAATTGAGCAGTTCTTC. It is translated as CASARGDLQGTPTIEQFF.

The table lists this clonotype with many counts. J is TRBJ1-1 and V is TRBV6-5; D might be TRBD1 (5 bases). Germline V gene sequence: CDR1 MNHEY, CDR2 SVGAGI. This CDR3 spans 16 amino acids. Trimming shortened V by 3 bases and J by 1 base, and 15 bases separated the two germline ends. The CDR3 DNA is TGTGCCAGCAGTTATCTCCCGGGACGGCGGAACACTGAAGCTTTCTTT. This encodes CASSYLPGRRNTEAFF.

The table lists this clonotype with a few counts. V gene TRBV10-2 combines with J gene TRBJ2-5; 9 bases line up with TRBD1. Per germline, CDR1 WSHSY and CDR2 SAAADI. The junction had 6 bases not matched to a gene; V was cut back by 8 bases and J by 5 bases. The CDR3 totals 13 residues. The CDR3 DNA sequence: TGCGCCAGCGGAACAGGGGGCCGTGAGACCCAGTACTTC. This gives the protein CASGTGGRETQYF.

The rearrangement uses TRBV11-2 and TRBJ2-4; 8 nucleotides agree with TRBD2. CDR3 length equals 17 residues. Germline CDR1 is SGHAT and CDR2 is FQNNGV. With 2 bases clipped from V and 3 bases from J, the junction kept 9 bases outside the gene matches. The CDR3 region has the DNA TGTGCCAGCAGCTTATACCAACTACTAGCGGTCAAAAACATTCAGTACTTC. It is translated as CASSLYQLLAVKNIQYF. Full variable domain (missing parts from reference TRBV11-2 and TRBJ2-4): EAGVAQSPRYKIIEKRQSVAFWCNPISGHATLYWYQQILGQGPKLLIQFQNNGVVDDSQLPKDRFSAERLKGVDSTLKIQPAKLEDSAVYLCASSLYQLLAVKNIQYFGAGTRLSVL.

This rearrangement joins TRBV7-2 to TRBJ2-7; tentatively, D is TRBD2 (5 bases). CDR1 and CDR2 (germline): SGHTA, FQGNSA. Trimming shortened V by 4 bases and J by 3 bases, and 13 bases separated the two germline ends. The CDR3 covers 14 residues. The CDR3 nucleotides read TGTGCCAGCAGCTCCCGGTCCCGGGGCTACGAGCAGTACTTC. It is translated as CASSSRSRGYEQYF.

This clonotype has a count of ten or more. The chain uses TRBV6-1 and TRBJ2-3; 14 nucleotides agree with TRBD2. V lost 6 bases, J lost 4 bases, and 6 bases stayed unmatched. The CDR3 totals 16 residues. Germline CDR1 MNHNS, CDR2 SASEGT. The CDR3 loop is CASRDRLAGGSDTQYF. CDR3 DNA: TGTGCCAGCAGAGACCGACTAGCGGGAGGGTCAGATACGCAGTATTTT.

This clonotype was detected only a few times. This chain joins TRBV5-8 and TRBJ1-1; no clear D gene. V lost 0 bases, J lost 4 bases, and 10 bases lay in between. CDR1 and CDR2 (germline): SGHTS, YDEGEE. The CDR3 sequence is 14 residues long. Written as DNA, the CDR3 is TGTGCCAGCAGCTTGGAGAGACACTCCACTGAAGCTTTCTTT. This sequence encodes CASSLERHSTEAFF.

This clonotype was seen only a few times. The chain couples TRBV20-1 to TRBJ2-3, with D possibly being TRBD1 (6 bases). Trimming took 4 bases from V and 0 from J, leaving 8 bases between them. The germline V gene has CDR1 DFQATT and CDR2 SNEGSKA (reference sequence). The CDR3 runs 13 residues. CDR3 residues: CSATGASTDTQYF. The CDR3 DNA reads TGCAGTGCTACAGGGGCTAGCACAGATACGCAGTATTTT.

The chain carries TRBV20-1 and TRBJ2-3, with D tentatively TRBD1 (6 bases). The CDR3 is made up of 15 amino acids. Germline values: CDR1 DFQATT, CDR2 SNEGSKA (reference sequence). V lost 0 bases and J 2 bases, leaving 12 bases between the germline ends. DNA of the CDR3: TGCAGTGCTAGAGACGGGGACACACTCACAGATACGCAGTATTTT. It translates to CSARDGDTLTDTQYF.

The chain is built from TRBV9 and TRBJ1-1; no definite D call. The CDR3 runs to 14 residues. V shed 1 base and J shed 4 bases, with 11 bases lying between them. Germline V gives CDR1 SGDLS, CDR2 YYNGEE. For the CDR3, the DNA is TGTGCCAGCAGCGTAACAGCCCTGGGCACTGAAGCTTTCTTT. Its translation is CASSVTALGTEAFF.

This rearrangement joins TRBV4-3 to TRBJ2-1; 11 nucleotides agree with TRBD1. Germline V lookup: CDR1 LGHNA, CDR2 YSLEER. J was trimmed by 9 bases and V by 4 bases; bases with no gene match: 8. The CDR3 has 15 amino acids. This CDR3 is CASSPGQGDDGEQFF. As DNA, the CDR3 is TGCGCCAGCAGCCCGGGACAGGGGGACGACGGTGAGCAGTTCTTC.

The chain has TRBV5-6 and TRBJ2-1; possibly TRBD1 for D (5 bases). The germline V gene encodes CDR1 SGHDT and CDR2 YYEEEE. The length of the CDR3 is 13 residues. V dropped 7 bases and J dropped 2 bases, with 10 bases sitting between them. In nucleotides, the CDR3 is TGTGCCAGCGATCAGGGCGCCTACAATGAGCAGTTCTTC. Encoded protein: CASDQGAYNEQFF.

This clonotype appeared a few times. The rearrangement uses TRBV11-2 and TRBJ2-7; D gene unclear. The CDR3 is 14 residues long. The V gene's germline CDR1 is SGHAT and CDR2 FQNNGV. Deletions cut 1 base from V and 0 bases from J, with 7 bases between. The CDR3 sequence is CASSLVRVSYEQYF. The CDR3 DNA sequence: TGTGCCAGCAGCTTAGTACGGGTCTCCTACGAGCAGTACTTC.

The V and J genes are TRBV18 and TRBJ2-1; TRBD1 matches at 9 bases. Trimming at V came to 5 bases and at J to 6 bases, leaving 8 bases not matched to a gene. The length of the CDR3 is 15 residues. CDR1 and CDR2 from the germline V gene are KGHSH and LQKENI. The CDR3 coding sequence is TGTGCCAGCTCATTACAGGGGGCCGTGGGCAATGAGCAGTTCTTC. It codes for CASSLQGAVGNEQFF.

The chain uses TRBV29-1 and TRBJ2-3, with a possible D match to TRBD1 (5 bases). V lost 8 bases and J 0 bases, leaving 21 bases between the germline ends. The CDR3 contains 16 residues. Per germline, CDR1 SQVTM and CDR2 ANQGSEA. CDR3 sequence (DNA): TGCAGCCTAATCTTCGGGCAGGGCGGTAGCACAGATACGCAGTATTTT. Translation: CSLIFGQGGSTDTQYF.

The V gene is TRBV20-1, the J gene TRBJ1-3; D is unresolved. Germline V gene data show CDR1 as DFQATT and CDR2 as SNEGSKA (reference sequence). The CDR3 contains 13 residues. Trimming pared 4 bases from V and 4 bases from J, leaving 11 bases between. The CDR3 protein is CSAKAPGGNTIYF. For the CDR3, the DNA is TGCAGTGCTAAAGCTCCGGGAGGAAACACCATATATTTT.

Of note for this clonotype: One base away lies a much larger clone, so this may be a sequencing read error. This chain uses TRBV29-1 with TRBJ1-2, with 11 bases identical to TRBD1. Per the germline V gene, CDR1 is SQVTM and CDR2 is ANQGSEA. V trimming: 6 bases; J trimming: 6 bases; junction bases outside the gene matches: 6. CDR3 length: 13 amino acids. The CDR3 is CSVGQGARHGYTF. CDR3 sequence (DNA): TGCAGCGTAGGACAGGGGGCGAGGCATGGCTACACCTTC.

This clonotype was observed a few times. This chain uses TRBV12-3 or TRBV12-4 with TRBJ1-5; D unresolved. The CDR3 totals 13 residues. The V gene lost 3 bases and the J gene lost 5 bases, with 8 bases spanning the gap. CDR3 amino acids: CASSFFIDQPQHF. The CDR3 DNA reads TGTGCCAGCAGTTTTTTTATCGATCAGCCCCAGCATTTT.

The chain employs TRBV15 and TRBJ2-7; 7 nucleotides line up with TRBD1. Looked up from germline, CDR1 is LNHNV and CDR2 is YYDKDF (reference sequence). Unmatched junction bases numbered 9, after V lost 5 bases and J lost 5 bases. The CDR3 has 14 residues. CDR3 region: CATSPRQGSDEQYF. CDR3 DNA: TGTGCCACCAGCCCCCGACAGGGTTCGGACGAGCAGTACTTC.